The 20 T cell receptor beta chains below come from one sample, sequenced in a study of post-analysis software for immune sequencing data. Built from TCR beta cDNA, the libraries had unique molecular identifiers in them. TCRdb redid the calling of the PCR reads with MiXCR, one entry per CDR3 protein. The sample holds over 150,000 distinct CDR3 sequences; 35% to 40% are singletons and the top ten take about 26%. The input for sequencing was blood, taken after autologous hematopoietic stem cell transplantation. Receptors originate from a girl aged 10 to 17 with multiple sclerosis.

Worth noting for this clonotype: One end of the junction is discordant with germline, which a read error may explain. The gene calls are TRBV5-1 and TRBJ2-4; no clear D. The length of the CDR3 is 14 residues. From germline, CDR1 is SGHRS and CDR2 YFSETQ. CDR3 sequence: CASSLSMLWDIQYF. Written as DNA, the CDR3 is TGCGCGAGCAGCTTGTCAATGTTGTGGGACATTCAGTACTTC.

The CDR3, as DNA: TGTGCCACCAGTTCGTACGACCAGCCCCAGCATTTT. It specifies CATSSYDQPQHF. V usage is TRBV24-1 and J usage is TRBJ1-5; no clear D. V dropped 6 bases and J dropped 7 bases, with 9 bases sitting between them. Germline V CDR1 and CDR2: KGHDR, SFDVKD. The CDR3 consists of 12 residues.

In DNA, the CDR3 is TGCAGTGCTAGCCGGACAGGACCAGCCAAAAACATTCAGTACTTC. Translation: CSASRTGPAKNIQYF. The chain couples TRBV20-1 to TRBJ2-4, with 7 bases matching TRBD1. V was clipped by 3 bases and J by 0 bases; unmatched bases: 5. There are 15 residues in the CDR3. CDR1 is DFQATT, CDR2 SNEGSKA, per germline (reference sequence).

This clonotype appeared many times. CDR3 sequence (DNA): TGCAGTGCTAGAATACCGGGGAAAAACACTGAAGCTTTCTTT. Translation gives CSARIPGKNTEAFF. This chain uses TRBV20-1 with TRBJ1-1, with no clear D. V lost 2 bases and J 2 bases, leaving 12 bases between the germline ends. CDR1 and CDR2 from the germline V gene are DFQATT and SNEGSKA (reference sequence). The CDR3 runs 14 residues.

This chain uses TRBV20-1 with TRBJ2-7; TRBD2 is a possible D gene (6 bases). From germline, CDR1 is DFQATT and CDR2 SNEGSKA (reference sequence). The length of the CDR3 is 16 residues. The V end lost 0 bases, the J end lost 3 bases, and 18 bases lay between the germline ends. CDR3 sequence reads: CSARDMFGSPIYEQYF. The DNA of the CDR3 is TGCAGTGCTAGAGATATGTTCGGGAGCCCCATCTACGAGCAGTACTTC.

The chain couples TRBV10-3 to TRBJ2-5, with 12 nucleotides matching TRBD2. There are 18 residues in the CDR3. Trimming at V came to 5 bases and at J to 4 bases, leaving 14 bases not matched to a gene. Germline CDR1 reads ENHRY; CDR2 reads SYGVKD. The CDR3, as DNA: TGTGCCATCAGTCCGAGACTAGCGGGAGAAGGAGGGTCAGAGACCCAGTACTTC. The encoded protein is CAISPRLAGEGGSETQYF.

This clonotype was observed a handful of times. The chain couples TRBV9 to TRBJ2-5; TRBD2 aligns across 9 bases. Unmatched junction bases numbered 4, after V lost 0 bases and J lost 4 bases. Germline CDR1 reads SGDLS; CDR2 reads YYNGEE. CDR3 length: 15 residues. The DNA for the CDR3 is TGTGCCAGCAGCGTAGCTAGCGGGGCGGGAGAGACCCAGTACTTC. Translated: CASSVASGAGETQYF.

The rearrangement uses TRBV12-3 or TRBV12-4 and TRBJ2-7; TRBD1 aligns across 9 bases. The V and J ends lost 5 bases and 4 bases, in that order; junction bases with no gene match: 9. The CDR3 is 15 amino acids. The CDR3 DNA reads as TGTGCCAGCAGTCCGTGGACAGGGGTTAATTACGAGCAGTACTTC. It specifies CASSPWTGVNYEQYF.

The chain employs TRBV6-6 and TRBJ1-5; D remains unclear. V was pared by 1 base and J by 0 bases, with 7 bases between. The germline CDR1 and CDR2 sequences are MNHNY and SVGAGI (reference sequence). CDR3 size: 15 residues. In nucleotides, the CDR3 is TGTGCCAGCAGTTACTTGGAAAATAGCAATCAGCCCCAGCATTTT. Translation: CASSYLENSNQPQHF.

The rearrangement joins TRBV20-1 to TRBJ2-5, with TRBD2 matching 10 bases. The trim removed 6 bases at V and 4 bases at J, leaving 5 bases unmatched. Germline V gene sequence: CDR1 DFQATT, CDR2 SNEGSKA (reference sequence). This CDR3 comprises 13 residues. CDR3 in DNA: TGCAGTGCCGGAGCGGGGGGGAGAGAGACCCAGTACTTC. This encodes CSAGAGGRETQYF.

CDR3 loop: CASRRTGGTEAFF. CDR3 nucleotides: TGCGCCAGCAGGAGGACAGGAGGGACTGAAGCTTTCTTT. V usage is TRBV10-2 and J usage is TRBJ1-1, with TRBD1 matching 7 bases. Germline CDR1 is WSHSY and CDR2 is SAAADI. V was pared by 6 bases and J by 5 bases, with 6 bases of the junction left unmatched. The CDR3 is 13 residues long.

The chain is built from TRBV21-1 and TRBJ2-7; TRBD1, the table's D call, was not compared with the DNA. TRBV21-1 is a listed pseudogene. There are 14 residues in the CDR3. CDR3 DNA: TGTGCCAGCAGCAAAGACAGGGGGCCCTACGAGCAGTACTTC. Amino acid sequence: CASSKDRGPYEQYF.

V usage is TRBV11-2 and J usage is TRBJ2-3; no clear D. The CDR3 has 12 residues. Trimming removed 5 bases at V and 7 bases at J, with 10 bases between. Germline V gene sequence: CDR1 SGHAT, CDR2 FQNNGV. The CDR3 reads CASSEERNTQYF. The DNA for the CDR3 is TGTGCCAGCAGCGAGGAGCGCAATACGCAGTATTTT. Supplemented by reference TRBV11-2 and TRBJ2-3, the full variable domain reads EAGVAQSPRYKIIEKRQSVAFWCNPISGHATLYWYQQILGQGPKLLIQFQNNGVVDDSQLPKDRFSAERLKGVDSTLKIQPAKLEDSAVYLCASSEERNTQYFGPGTRLTVL.

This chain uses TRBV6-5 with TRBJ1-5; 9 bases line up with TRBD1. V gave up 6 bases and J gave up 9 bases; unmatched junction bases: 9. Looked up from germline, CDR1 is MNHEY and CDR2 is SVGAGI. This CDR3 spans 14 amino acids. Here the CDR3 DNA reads TGTGCCAGCAGCTCACAGGGGGCGGGACCGCCCCAGCATTTT. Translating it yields CASSSQGAGPPQHF.

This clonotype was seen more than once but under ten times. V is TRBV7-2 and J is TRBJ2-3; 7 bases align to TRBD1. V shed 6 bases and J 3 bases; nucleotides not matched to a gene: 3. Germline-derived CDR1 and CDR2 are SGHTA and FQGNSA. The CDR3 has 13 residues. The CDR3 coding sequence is TGTGCCAGCAGGCTGGACAGGACAGATACGCAGTATTTT. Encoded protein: CASRLDRTDTQYF. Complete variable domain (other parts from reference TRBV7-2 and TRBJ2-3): GAGVSQSPSNKVTEKGKDVELRCDPISGHTALYWYRQSLGQGLEFLIYFQGNSAPDKSGLPSDRFSAERTGGSVSTLTIQRTQQEDSAVYLCASRLDRTDTQYFGPGTRLTVL.

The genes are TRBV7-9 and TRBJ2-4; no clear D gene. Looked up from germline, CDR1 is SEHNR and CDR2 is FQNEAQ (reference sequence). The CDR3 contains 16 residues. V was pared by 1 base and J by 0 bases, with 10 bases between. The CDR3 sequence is CASSLGGVVAKNIQYF. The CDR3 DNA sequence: TGTGCCAGCAGCTTAGGTGGGGTAGTAGCCAAAAACATTCAGTACTTC.

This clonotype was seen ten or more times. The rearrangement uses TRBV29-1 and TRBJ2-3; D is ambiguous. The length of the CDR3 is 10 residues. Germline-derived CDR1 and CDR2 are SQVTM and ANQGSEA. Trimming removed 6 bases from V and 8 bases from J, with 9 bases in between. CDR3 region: CSVLFSTQYF. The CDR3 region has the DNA TGCAGCGTCCTCTTCTCTACGCAGTATTTT.

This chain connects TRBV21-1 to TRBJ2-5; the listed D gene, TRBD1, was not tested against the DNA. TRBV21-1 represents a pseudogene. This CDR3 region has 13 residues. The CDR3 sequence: CASRWTGRETQYF. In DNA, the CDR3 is TGTGCCAGCAGGTGGACAGGGCGGGAGACCCAGTACTTC.

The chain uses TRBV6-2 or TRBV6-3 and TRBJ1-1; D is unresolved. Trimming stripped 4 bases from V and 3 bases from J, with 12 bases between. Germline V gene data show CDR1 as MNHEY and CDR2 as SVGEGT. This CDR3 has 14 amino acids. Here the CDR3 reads CASSSALPDTEAFF. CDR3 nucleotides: TGTGCCAGCAGTTCCGCCCTTCCGGACACTGAAGCTTTCTTT.

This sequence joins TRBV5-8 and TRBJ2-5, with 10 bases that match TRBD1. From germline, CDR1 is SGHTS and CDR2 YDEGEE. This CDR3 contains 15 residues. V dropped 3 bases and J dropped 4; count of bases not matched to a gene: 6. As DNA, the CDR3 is TGTGCCAGCAGCTGGAGGACAGGGGGGAGAGAGACCCAGTACTTC. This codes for CASSWRTGGRETQYF.